The 20 T cell receptor beta chains below were found in one sample sequenced in a study of response to subunit inactivated influenza vaccine. MiXCR, applied by TCRdb to the RT-PCR reads, yields one record per CDR3 protein. Among 450,000 to 700,000 distinct CDR3 sequences, roughly 15% were seen once, and the ten largest hold around 10%. Here the sequenced sample was PBMCs from blood, taken 11 to 12 days after vaccination. These receptors were obtained from a man aged 50 or older who received an inactivated influenza vaccine.

This clonotype was seen just once. The chain is built from TRBV5-1 and TRBJ2-6, with TRBD2 as a possible D gene (7 bases). V gave up 3 bases and J gave up 1 base, with 11 bases separating them. CDR3 length: 16 residues. Germline assignment: CDR1 SGHRS and CDR2 YFSETQ. CDR3 region: CASSSGGTSGANVLTF. As DNA, the CDR3 is TGCGCCAGCAGCTCCGGGGGGACATCTGGGGCCAACGTCCTGACTTTC.

This clonotype appeared a few times. J is TRBJ1-5 and V is TRBV2; D remains ambiguous. The germline gives CDR1 SNHLY, CDR2 FYNNEI. There are 13 residues in the CDR3. The CDR3 loop reads CASQVSGNQPQHF. DNA for the CDR3: TGTGCGAGCCAAGTTTCGGGAAATCAGCCCCAGCATTTT.

V gene TRBV29-1 combines with J gene TRBJ1-1, with D maybe TRBD1 (6 bases). Germline loops: CDR1 SQVTM, CDR2 ANQGSEA. The CDR3 has 13 amino acids. With 7 bases removed from V and 2 bases from J, the gap between germline ends came to 14 bases. The CDR3 bases are TGCAGCGCTGATCAACAGGGAAACACTGAAGCTTTCTTT. Its protein is CSADQQGNTEAFF.

This clonotype has a single count. V usage is TRBV3-1 and J usage is TRBJ2-2, with 8 bases lining up with TRBD2. Trimming at V came to 4 bases and at J to 4 bases, leaving 8 bases not matched to a gene. This CDR3 is built from 16 residues. Germline-derived CDR1 and CDR2 are LGHDT and YNNKEL (reference sequence). The CDR3 region is CASSLSPAGVTGELFF. The CDR3 nucleotides read TGTGCCAGCAGCCTATCCCCAGCGGGAGTCACCGGGGAGCTGTTTTTT.

V usage is TRBV3-1 and J usage is TRBJ2-7, with 7 bases aligning to TRBD1. Germline-derived CDR1 and CDR2 are LGHDT and YNNKEL (reference sequence). V lost 4 bases to trimming and J lost 5 bases; unmatched junction nucleotides: 11. This CDR3 comprises 15 residues. The CDR3 loop is CASSPVSTGWDEQYF. The CDR3, as DNA: TGTGCCAGCAGCCCCGTGTCGACAGGGTGGGACGAGCAGTACTTC.

This clonotype was seen more than once but under ten times. The V call is TRBV10-3, the J call TRBJ1-1; D remains unclear. The V end lost 10 bases, the J end lost 8 bases, and 14 bases lay between the germline ends. The CDR3 has 11 residues. Germline CDR1 is ENHRY and CDR2 is SYGVKD. CDR3 coding DNA: TGTGCCACCCGCTCGGAGGGAGAAGCTTTCTTT. Its translation: CATRSEGEAFF.

This clonotype has at least ten counts. The gene calls are TRBV3-1 and TRBJ2-5; D unclear. This CDR3 is 15 amino acids long. Germline assignment: CDR1 LGHDT and CDR2 YNNKEL (reference sequence). V gave up 1 base and J gave up 4 bases, with 13 bases separating them. The DNA for the CDR3 is TGTGCCAGCAGCCAAGTTCTGGGGTGGACAGAGACCCAGTACTTC. Its translation is CASSQVLGWTETQYF.

This chain links TRBV6-2 or TRBV6-3 with TRBJ2-7; the D gene is possibly TRBD2 (6 bases). The CDR3 is made up of 14 amino acids. Germline-derived CDR1 and CDR2 are MNHEY and SVGEGT. With 1 base removed from V and 1 base from J, the gap between germline ends came to 8 bases. CDR3 in DNA: TGTGCCAGCAGTTACTGGACTATGTCCTACGAGCAGTACTTC. Its translation is CASSYWTMSYEQYF.

The chain joins TRBV4-2 to TRBJ1-1, with D unclear. The CDR3 is made up of 15 amino acids. Germline CDR1 is LGHNA and CDR2 is YNFKEQ. The germline V and J ends were trimmed by 0 bases and 0 bases, with 8 bases remaining between them. CDR3 DNA: TGTGCCAGCAGCCAAGATAGGCACATGAACACTGAAGCTTTCTTT. This sequence encodes CASSQDRHMNTEAFF.

This clonotype was observed many times. The gene calls are TRBV7-8 and TRBJ2-2; D may be TRBD1 (5 bases). This CDR3 has 14 residues. V was cut by 4 bases and J by 1 base, with 7 bases left in between. Germline V lookup: CDR1 SGHVS, CDR2 FQNEAQ. CDR3 sequence reads: CASSSRVNTGELFF. The CDR3 coding sequence is TGTGCCAGCAGCTCCAGGGTGAACACCGGGGAGCTGTTTTTT.

This clonotype was counted a few times. This chain connects TRBV2 to TRBJ2-2; TRBD1 might be the D (6 bases). CDR3 length: 16 residues. CDR1 is SNHLY, CDR2 FYNNEI, per germline. V was pared by 5 bases and J by 4 bases, with 17 bases between. The CDR3 coding sequence is TGTGCCAGCAGTCAGGGGAACCCAAGGAGCACCGGGGAGCTGTTTTTT. Amino acids: CASSQGNPRSTGELFF. Filled out from reference TRBV2 and TRBJ2-2, the complete variable domain reads EPEVTQTPSHQVTQMGQEVILRCVPISNHLYFYWYRQILGQKVEFLVSFYNNEISEKSEIFDDQFSVERPDGSNFTLKIRSTKLEDSAMYFCASSQGNPRSTGELFFGEGSRLTVL.

This clonotype appeared many times. V is TRBV5-1 and J is TRBJ1-1; a possible D gene is TRBD1 (6 bases). This CDR3 comprises 14 residues. Germline V gene sequence: CDR1 SGHRS, CDR2 YFSETQ. V shed 0 bases and J shed 5 bases, with 11 bases lying between them. CDR3 protein: CASSLAPGATEAFF. CDR3 in DNA: TGCGCCAGCAGCTTGGCCCCGGGGGCAACTGAAGCTTTCTTT.

With respect to this clonotype: A read error is possible here, since a much larger clone lies one base away. The V call is TRBV11-2, the J call TRBJ2-1, with TRBD2 identical over 15 bases. With 4 bases clipped from V and 2 bases from J, the junction kept 0 bases outside the gene matches. There are 16 residues in the CDR3. Germline V lookup: CDR1 SGHAT, CDR2 FQNNGV. The DNA of the CDR3 is TGTGCCAGCAGCTGGACTAGCGGGGGGGCCTACAATGAGCAGTTCTTC. Amino acid sequence: CASSWTSGGAYNEQFF. Variable domain in full (rest from reference TRBV11-2 and TRBJ2-1): EAGVAQSPRYKIIEKRQSVAFWCNPISGHATLYWYQQILGQGPKLLIQFQNNGVVDDSQLPKDRFSAERLKGVDSTLKIQPAKLEDSAVYLCASSWTSGGAYNEQFFGPGTRLTVL.

The genes are TRBV13 and TRBJ2-4, with TRBD2 matching over 8 bases. Germline trimming cut 2 bases from V and 1 base from J; bases unmatched to any gene: 13. Looked up from germline, CDR1 is PRHDT and CDR2 is FYEKMQ (reference sequence). The CDR3 loop spans 19 amino acids. In DNA form, the CDR3 reads TGTGCCAGCAGCTTAATGGGCGGGAGGTCTCCTAGGGCCAAAAACATTCAGTACTTC. Translated, it gives CASSLMGGRSPRAKNIQYF. Combining the CDR3 with reference TRBV13 and TRBJ2-4 gives the whole variable domain AAGVIQSPRHLIKEKRETATLKCYPIPRHDTVYWYQQGPGQDPQFLISFYEKMQSDKGSIPDRFSAQQFSDYHSELNMSSLELGDSALYFCASSLMGGRSPRAKNIQYFGAGTRLSVL.

The genes are TRBV5-1 and TRBJ2-7; D gene uncertain. The CDR3 has 14 residues. V was trimmed by 0 bases and J by 2 bases, leaving 9 bases between them. CDR1 is SGHRS and CDR2 is YFSETQ in the germline V gene. CDR3 protein: CASSLGYSTYEQYF. CDR3 DNA sequence: TGCGCCAGCAGCTTGGGGTACAGCACCTACGAGCAGTACTTC.

The chain recombines TRBV27 with TRBJ2-7, with 9 bases that match TRBD2. CDR3 length: 15 amino acids. Looked up from germline, CDR1 is MNHEY and CDR2 is SMNVEV (reference sequence). Losses at the gene ends were 5 bases for V and 5 bases for J; bases not matched to a gene: 10. CDR3 sequence: CASSDAGGPRNEQYF. Here the CDR3 DNA reads TGTGCCAGCAGTGACGCGGGAGGGCCGCGTAACGAGCAGTACTTC.

A few counts support this clonotype. The V gene is TRBV12-3 or TRBV12-4, the J gene TRBJ2-7; 8 positions match TRBD1. CDR3 length: 15 amino acids. V lost 5 bases to trimming and J lost 5 bases; unmatched junction nucleotides: 11. Here the CDR3 DNA reads TGTGCCAGCAGTCGACCCCCAGGGGGCAGGGACGAGCAGTACTTC. Protein product: CASSRPPGGRDEQYF.

This clonotype was recorded a few times. This rearrangement joins TRBV5-1 to TRBJ2-2; D not resolved. V lost 4 bases and J 3 bases, leaving 13 bases between the germline ends. This CDR3 comprises 15 residues. The germline gives CDR1 SGHRS, CDR2 YFSETQ. The CDR3, as DNA: TGCGCCAGCAGCCCCTACCCTTCGGACACCGGGGAGCTGTTTTTT. It encodes CASSPYPSDTGELFF. The full variable domain, its missing parts supplied by reference TRBV5-1 and TRBJ2-2, is KAGVTQTPRYLIKTRGQQVTLSCSPISGHRSVSWYQQTPGQGLQFLFEYFSETQRNKGNFPGRFSGRQFSNSRSEMNVSTLELGDSALYLCASSPYPSDTGELFFGEGSRLTVL.

This chain links TRBV28 with TRBJ2-7, with TRBD2 matching 10 bases. This CDR3 is 15 amino acids long. The V segment lost 8 bases and the J segment 0 bases; nucleotides outside the gene matches: 7. Germline V lookup: CDR1 MDHEN, CDR2 SYDVKM. The CDR3 bases are TGTGCCAGCTCAACCGGGACTAGCGACTCCTACGAGCAGTACTTC. It encodes CASSTGTSDSYEQYF. Together with reference TRBV28 and TRBJ2-7, the CDR3 gives the full variable domain: DVKVTQSSRYLVKRTGEKVFLECVQDMDHENMFWYRQDPGLGLRLIYFSYDVKMKEKGDIPEGYSVSREKKERFSLILESASTNQTSMYLCASSTGTSDSYEQYFGPGTRLTVT.

This clonotype has a handful of counts. The J gene is TRBJ2-3, the V gene TRBV7-9, with TRBD1 matching 7 bases. Trimming removed 4 bases from V and 4 bases from J; junction bases left unmatched: 2. The CDR3 spans 13 residues. Germline values: CDR1 SEHNR, CDR2 FQNEAQ (reference sequence). The CDR3 reads CASSSGTADTQYF. Written as DNA, the CDR3 is TGTGCCAGCAGCTCCGGGACAGCAGATACGCAGTATTTT.